Listed below are T cell receptor beta chains from one sample, sequenced in a study of blood T cell repertoires in COVID-19. Method: immunoSEQ multiplex PCR; TCRdb's copy keeps in-frame clones and lacks some. This sample has roughly 170,000 clones, with 79% found just once. The sample was peripheral blood. These TCRs come from a woman aged 55-70 years with COVID-19, enrolled during active disease. Both conserved end residues are part of each CDR3. Each record gives: V gene, clone size, J gene, D gene, CDR3 DNA, CDR3 protein. D genes are given only for firm matches. Clone size is given for some rows only: seen once, a few or many times, or a class if the clone is expanded.

TRBV28,-,TRBJ1-6,TRBD1,TGTGCCAGCAGTTTAGCAAGGACAGGGGGTTTTCTCCTCCACTTT,CASSLARTGGFLLHF
TRBV11-3,-,TRBJ2-7,-,TGTGCCAGCAGCTTACAGAATACCTACGAGCAGTACTTC,CASSLQNTYEQYF
TRBV19,-,TRBJ1-5,TRBD1,TGTGCCAGTAGCGGACAGGGCAAGGTTAGTCAGCCCCAGCATTTT,CASSGQGKVSQPQHF
TRBV7-6,-,TRBJ1-1,TRBD1,TGTGCCAGCAGCTTTAGAGGGACAGGGGACACTGAAGCTTTCTTT,CASSFRGTGDTEAFF
TRBV11-3,-,TRBJ2-7,TRBD2,TGTGCCAGCAGCTTAGAGGGCGGGAGAGGGACCTACGAGCAGTACTTC,CASSLEGGRGTYEQYF
TRBV5-4,-,TRBJ2-2,TRBD2,TGTGCCAGCAGCCGGACTAGCGGGGGGCTGCACACCGGGGAGCTGTTTTTT,CASSRTSGGLHTGELFF
TRBV11-2,few,TRBJ2-7,-,TGTGCCAGCAGCTTATTGTCGGAGGAGCAGTACTTC,CASSLLSEEQYF
TRBV7-2,-,TRBJ1-5,TRBD1,TGTGCCAGCAGCCTAGACGGACAGGAGTATCAGCCCCAGCATTTT,CASSLDGQEYQPQHF
TRBV12-3/TRBV12-4,-,TRBJ2-2,-,TGTGCCAGCAGTCCTGAGGACACCGGGGAGCTGTTTTTT,CASSPEDTGELFF
TRBV6-2/TRBV6-3,once,TRBJ1-1,-,TGTGCCAGCAGTTATACAGGGAGGAACACTGAAGCTTTCTTT,CASSYTGRNTEAFF
TRBV5-1,-,TRBJ2-1,TRBD2,TGCGCCAGCAGCTCGAAGACTAGCGGGAGTATGTATGAGCAGTTCTTC,CASSSKTSGSMYEQFF
TRBV7-2,few,TRBJ1-2,TRBD1,TGTGCCAGCAGAGTCGGACAGGGGGGCGCAGGCTACACCTTC,CASRVGQGGAGYTF
TRBV10-3,-,TRBJ2-3,-,TGTGCCACCTCCCAGCGTGGCACAGATACGCAGTATTTT,CATSQRGTDTQYF
TRBV2,-,TRBJ2-3,-,TGTGCCAGCGACAAAGGTTTAGAAGATACGCAGTATTTT,CASDKGLEDTQYF
TRBV20-1,-,TRBJ2-5,-,TGCAGTGCTAGAGGAGAGGAGGCCCAGTACTTC,CSARGEEAQYF
TRBV5-1,-,TRBJ2-3,TRBD2,TGCGCCAGCAGCCAAGGCCTATTAGCGGGGGGGCTAGTAGATACGCAGTATTTT,CASSQGLLAGGLVDTQYF
TRBV11-2,-,TRBJ1-2,TRBD1,TGTGCCAGCAGCTCTCCGGGACAGGCCTTTACTAACTATGGCTACACCTTC,CASSSPGQAFTNYGYTF
TRBV7-6,-,TRBJ2-3,TRBD2,TGTGCCAGCAGCGAAGTAGCGGGACGCACAGATACGCAGTATTTT,CASSEVAGRTDTQYF
TRBV9,-,TRBJ1-6,TRBD1,TGTGCCAGCAGCGGACAGGGATGGGGTGATTCACCCCTCCACTTT,CASSGQGWGDSPLHF
TRBV28,-,TRBJ2-3,TRBD2,TGTGCCAGCATTCCCCGCGGGAGGGCCCTCACAGATACGCAGTATTTT,CASIPRGRALTDTQYF